This entry features one TCR beta chain sequence. Its antigen is still unknown. The data originate from a study of OX40 agonist ivuxolimab in advanced cancers. Study-level information: Ivuxolimab, an antibody acting as an agonist of OX40 (CD134), was used to treat patients. Having had anti-PD-1, anti-PD-L1 or anti-CTLA-4 therapy before was allowed, and more than 35% had some.

Profiling relied on immunoSEQ multiplex PCR, and the TCRdb table lists in-frame clones only, not all of them. The repertoire has about 60,000 clones, around 87% of them found once; the top ten carry roughly 4%. Study observations and caveats: CD4+ T cells averaged fewer expanded clones than CD8+ T cells.

This sequence originates from an adult with an advanced solid tumor such as melanoma, head and neck, liver or kidney cancer. Here the sequenced sample was CD4+ or CD8+ T cells sorted from blood, taken in a trial of the OX40 agonist ivuxolimab.

CDR3 nucleotide sequence: TGCGCCAGCAGCCAAGAACTTACGGGGGGAGAGACCCAGTACTTC. Residues: CASSQELTGGETQYF. The chain links TRBV4-3 to TRBJ2-5, with 7 bases fitting TRBD2. CDR1 LGHNA and CDR2 YSLEER come from the germline V gene. Trimming cost V 0 bases and J 4 bases; bases outside gene matches: 5. This CDR3 has 15 amino acids.